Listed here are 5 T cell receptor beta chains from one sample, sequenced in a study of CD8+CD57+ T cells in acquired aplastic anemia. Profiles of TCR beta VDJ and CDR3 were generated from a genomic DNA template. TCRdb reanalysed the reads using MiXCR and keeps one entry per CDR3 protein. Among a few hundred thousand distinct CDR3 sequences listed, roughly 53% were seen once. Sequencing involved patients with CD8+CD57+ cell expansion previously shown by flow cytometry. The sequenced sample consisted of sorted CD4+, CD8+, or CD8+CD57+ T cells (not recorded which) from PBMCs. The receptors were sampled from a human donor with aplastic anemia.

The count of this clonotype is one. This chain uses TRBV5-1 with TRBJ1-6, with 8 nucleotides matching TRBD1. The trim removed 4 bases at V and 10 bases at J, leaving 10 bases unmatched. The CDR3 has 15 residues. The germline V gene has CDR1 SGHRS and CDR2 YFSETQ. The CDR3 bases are TGCGCCAGCAGCACGGACAGGGAGAGTGGGTCACCCCTCCACTTT. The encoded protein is CASSTDRESGSPLHF.

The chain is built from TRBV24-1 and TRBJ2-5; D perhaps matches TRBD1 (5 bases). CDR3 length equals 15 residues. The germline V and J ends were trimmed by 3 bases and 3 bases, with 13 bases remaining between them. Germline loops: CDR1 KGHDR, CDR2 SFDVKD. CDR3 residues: CATSDRREWKETQYF. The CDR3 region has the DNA TGTGCCACCAGTGATCGCAGGGAATGGAAAGAGACCCAGTACTTC.

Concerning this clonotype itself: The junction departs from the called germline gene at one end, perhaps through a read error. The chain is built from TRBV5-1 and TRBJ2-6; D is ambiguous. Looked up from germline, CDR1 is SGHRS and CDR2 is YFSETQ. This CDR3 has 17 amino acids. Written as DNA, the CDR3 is TGCGCCAGCTGCTTACTGGCAGTCAGCTCTGGGGCCAACGTCCTGACTTTC. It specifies CASCLLAVSSGANVLTF.

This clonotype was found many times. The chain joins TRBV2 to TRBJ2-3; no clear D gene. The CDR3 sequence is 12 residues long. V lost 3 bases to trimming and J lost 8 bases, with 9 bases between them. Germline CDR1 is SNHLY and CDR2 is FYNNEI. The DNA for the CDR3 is TGTGCCAGCAGTGACTCGAGGAGTACGCAGTATTTT. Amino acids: CASSDSRSTQYF.

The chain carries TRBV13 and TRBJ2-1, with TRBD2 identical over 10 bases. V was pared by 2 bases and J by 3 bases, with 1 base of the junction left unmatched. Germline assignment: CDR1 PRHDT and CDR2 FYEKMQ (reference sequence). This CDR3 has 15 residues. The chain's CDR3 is CASSLTSGDYNEQFF. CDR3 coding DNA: TGTGCCAGCAGCTTAACTAGCGGGGACTACAATGAGCAGTTCTTC.